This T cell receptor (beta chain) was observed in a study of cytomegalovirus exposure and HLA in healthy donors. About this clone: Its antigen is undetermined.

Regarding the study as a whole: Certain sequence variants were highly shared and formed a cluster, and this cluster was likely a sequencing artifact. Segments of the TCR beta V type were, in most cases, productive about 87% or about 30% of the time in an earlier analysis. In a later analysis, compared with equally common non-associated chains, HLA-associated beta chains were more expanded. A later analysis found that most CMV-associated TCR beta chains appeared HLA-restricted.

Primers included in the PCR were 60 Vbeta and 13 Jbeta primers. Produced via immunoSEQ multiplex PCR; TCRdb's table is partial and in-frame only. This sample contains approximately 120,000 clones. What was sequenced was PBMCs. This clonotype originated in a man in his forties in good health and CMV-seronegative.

This chain's CDR3 is CASSPQGLQNTEAFF. The CDR3 nucleotides read TGTGCCAGCAGCCCTCAGGGCCTCCAGAACACTGAAGCTTTCTTT. This rearrangement joins TRBV7-8 to TRBJ1-1; a possible D gene is TRBD1 (5 bases). Trimming took 5 bases from V and 1 from J, leaving 14 bases between them. The CDR3 sequence is 15 residues long. Per the germline V gene, CDR1 is SGHVS and CDR2 is FQNEAQ. Full variable domain (remainder filled in from reference TRBV7-8 and TRBJ1-1): GAGVSQSPRYKVAKRGQDVALRCDPISGHVSLFWYQQALGQGPEFLTYFQNEAQLDKSGLPSDRFFAERPEGSVSTLKIQRTQQEDSAVYLCASSPQGLQNTEAFFGQGTRLTVV.